This T cell receptor beta chain was recovered during a study of blood T cell repertoires in COVID-19. Repertoires were generated with immunoSEQ multiplex PCR, while TCRdb's copy carries only in-frame clones and drops some. The profile shows more than 60,000 clones, about 90% of them singletons. Between the trimmed V and J ends, which lost 5 bases and 1 base, there was a span of 18 bases. The germline V gene has CDR1 SGHTA and CDR2 FQGTGA. The CDR3 has 17 residues. This clone appeared a few times. The TCR comes from a human donor in a cohort sampled during active COVID-19. Material for sequencing was peripheral blood. The chain is built from TRBV7-3 and TRBJ1-5, with D perhaps matching TRBD1 (6 bases). The chain's CDR3 is CASSTGPTGSSNQPQHF. The DNA of the CDR3 is TGTGCCAGCAGCACGGGCCCGACAGGATCGAGCAATCAGCCCCAGCATTTT.